Listed below are T cell receptor beta chains from one sample, sequenced in a study of shared clonotypes between healthy human individuals. The table came from immunoSEQ multiplex PCR; TCRdb's copy has only in-frame clones and leaves some out. Found here are about half a million clones, roughly 80% of them singletons; the top ten hold 10% to 15%. The specimen sequenced was PBMCs. These receptors originate from a woman aged 40 to 55 in good health. Some clones in this sample may be carry-over from other donors' samples. Both conserved end residues are part of each CDR3. A D gene is named only where the DNA matches it firmly.

v_call d_call cdr3_aa
TRBV4-2 TRBD2 CASSQTGTSASTDTQYF
TRBV19 TRBD2 CASSIVPLAGGGGDEQYF
TRBV2 TRBD1 CASSTTDRGFF
TRBV19 NA CASSPRTWSTNEKLFF
TRBV5-6 NA CASSLVEGAQETQYF
TRBV10-3 NA CAISEQDLGGPDTQYF
TRBV25-1 NA CASSEQGPLEQYF
TRBV28 NA CASSLPQGAGNTEAFF
TRBV7-9 NA CASSLVGGRGVYEQYF
TRBV15 TRBD2 CATSVSSGRGNEQFF
TRBV7-9 TRBD2 CASSASGGSTQYF
TRBV18 NA CASSQNQGTPTEAFF
TRBV6-4 NA CASSEQPTGYGYTF
TRBV18 NA CASSPVAVSSYEQYF
TRBV7-3 NA CASSQPGETQYF
TRBV27 NA CASTVMGEVPGELFF
TRBV18 NA CASSPTSSFNSYEQYF
TRBV7-9 NA CASSLPAGGADTQYF
TRBV4-2 NA CASSQESEVGYGYTF
TRBV18 NA CASSPGYYQETQYF
TRBV19 NA CASSISLAVNEQFF
TRBV7-9 NA CASNLAIETQYF